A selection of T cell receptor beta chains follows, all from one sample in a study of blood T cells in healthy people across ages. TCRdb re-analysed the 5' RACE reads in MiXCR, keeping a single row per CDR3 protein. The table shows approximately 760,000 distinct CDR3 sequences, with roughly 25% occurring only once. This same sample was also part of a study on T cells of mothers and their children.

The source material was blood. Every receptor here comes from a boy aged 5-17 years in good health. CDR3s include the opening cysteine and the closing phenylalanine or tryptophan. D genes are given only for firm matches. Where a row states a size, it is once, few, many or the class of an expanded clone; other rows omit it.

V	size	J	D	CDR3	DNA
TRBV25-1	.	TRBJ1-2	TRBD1	CATKGGQNGYTF	TGTGCCACCAAGGGGGGACAGAATGGCTACACCTTC
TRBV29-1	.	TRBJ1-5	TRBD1	CSASGQDNQPQHF	TGCAGCGCTTCGGGACAGGACAATCAGCCCCAGCATTTT
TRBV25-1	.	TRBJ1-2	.	CASSEYGNREPNYGYTF	TGTGCCAGCAGTGAATATGGGAACAGGGAGCCTAACTATGGCTACACCTTC
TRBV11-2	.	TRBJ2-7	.	CASSLDGGDTTYEQYF	TGTGCCAGCAGCTTAGATGGGGGGGACACTACCTACGAGCAGTACTTC
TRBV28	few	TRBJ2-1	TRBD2	CASSPTHRLAGGNEQFF	TGTGCCAGCAGTCCGACCCATAGACTAGCGGGGGGCAATGAGCAGTTCTTC
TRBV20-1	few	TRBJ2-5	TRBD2	CSATRLAGVEETQYF	TGTAGTGCTACCCGACTAGCGGGAGTGGAAGAGACCCAGTACTTC
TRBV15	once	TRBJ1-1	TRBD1	CATSRDLVRGRNTEAFF	TGTGCCACCAGCAGAGATCTCGTCAGGGGGAGGAACACTGAAGCTTTCTTT
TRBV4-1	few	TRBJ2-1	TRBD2	CASSQESLALGYEQFF	TGCGCCAGCAGCCAAGAGTCACTAGCGTTAGGCTATGAGCAGTTCTTC
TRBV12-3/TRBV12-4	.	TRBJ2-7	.	CASSLGLYPYEQYF	TGTGCCAGCAGTTTAGGACTCTACCCCTACGAGCAGTACTTC
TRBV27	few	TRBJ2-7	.	CASSFGQGSHEQYF	TGTGCCAGCAGTTTTGGCCAGGGGAGCCACGAGCAGTACTTC
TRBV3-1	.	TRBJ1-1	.	CASSQAQAEAFF	TGTGCCAGCAGCCAAGCACAGGCTGAAGCTTTCTTT
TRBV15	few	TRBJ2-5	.	CATSKLVQETQYF	TGTGCCACCAGCAAGCTAGTTCAAGAGACCCAGTACTTC
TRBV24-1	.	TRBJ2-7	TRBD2	CATSGSSGPNPYEQYF	TGTGCCACCAGTGGTTCTAGCGGGCCAAACCCCTACGAGCAGTACTTC
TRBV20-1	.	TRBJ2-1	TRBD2	CSAAGLRSYNEQFF	TGCAGTGCTGCGGGACTACGCTCCTACAATGAGCAGTTCTTC
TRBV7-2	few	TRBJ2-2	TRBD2	CASSFSGGANTGELFF	TGTGCCAGCAGCTTTAGCGGGGGGGCCAACACCGGGGAGCTGTTTTTT
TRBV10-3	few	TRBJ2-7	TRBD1	CAIKRQGHEQYF	TGTGCCATCAAGAGACAGGGCCACGAGCAGTACTTC
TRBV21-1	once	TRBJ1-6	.	CVTSVSPLHF	TGTGTCACCAGTGTTTCACCCCTCCACTTT
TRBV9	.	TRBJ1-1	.	CASSARQNTEAFF	TGTGCCAGCAGCGCTCGACAAAACACTGAAGCTTTCTTT
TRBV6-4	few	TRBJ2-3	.	CASSVTVEDTQYF	TGTGCCAGCAGTGTAACAGTAGAGGATACGCAGTATTTT
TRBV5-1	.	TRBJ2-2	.	CASSPRSPPDTGELFF	TGCGCCAGCAGCCCCCGAAGTCCTCCCGACACCGGCGAGCTGTTTTTT
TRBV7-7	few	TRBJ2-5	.	CASSLGSQASRETQYF	TGTGCTAGCAGCTTAGGTAGTCAAGCCAGTCGGGAGACCCAGTACTTC
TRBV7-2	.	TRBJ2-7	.	CASSLALISYEQYF	TGTGCCAGCAGCTTAGCACTAATTTCCTACGAGCAGTACTTC
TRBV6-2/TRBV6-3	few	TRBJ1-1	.	CASSWVPGRTEAFF	TGTGCCAGCAGTTGGGTACCAGGGAGGACTGAAGCTTTCTTT
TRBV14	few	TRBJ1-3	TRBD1	CASSWDSVWESPGNTIYF	TGTGCCAGCAGCTGGGACAGTGTGTGGGAGAGCCCTGGAAACACCATATATTTT
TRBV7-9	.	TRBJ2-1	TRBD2	CASSWTGTSEGNEQFF	TGTGCCAGCAGCTGGACCGGGACTAGCGAGGGCAATGAGCAGTTCTTC
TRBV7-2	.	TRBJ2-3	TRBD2	CASSLATSGPPSQYF	TGTGCCAGCAGCTTAGCGACTAGCGGCCCGCCATCGCAGTATTTT
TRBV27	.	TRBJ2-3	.	CASRLGRITGTQYF	TGTGCCAGCAGGTTAGGGAGGATCACAGGTACGCAGTATTTT
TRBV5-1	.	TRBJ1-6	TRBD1	CASTEDRVGSPLHF	TGCGCCAGCACAGAGGACAGGGTCGGTTCACCCCTCCACTTT
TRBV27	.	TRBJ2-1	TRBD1	CASSTSGTGDNEQFF	TGTGCCAGCAGTACCTCCGGGACAGGGGACAATGAGCAGTTCTTC
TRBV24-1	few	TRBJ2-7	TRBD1	CATSDRTGLSYEQYF	TGTGCCACCAGTGACCGGACAGGGCTTTCCTACGAGCAGTACTTC
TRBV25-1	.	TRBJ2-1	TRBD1	CASSESGTGVGNEQFF	TGTGCCAGCAGTGAATCCGGGACAGGGGTGGGGAATGAGCAGTTCTTC
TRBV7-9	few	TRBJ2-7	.	CASSYDPRDSSYEQYF	TGTGCCAGCAGCTACGACCCCCGGGACTCCTCCTACGAGCAGTACTTC
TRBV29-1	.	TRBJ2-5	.	CSVEDWDNQETQYF	TGCAGCGTTGAAGATTGGGACAACCAAGAGACCCAGTACTTC
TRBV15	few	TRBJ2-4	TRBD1	CATSRFIRGLENIQYF	TGTGCCACCAGCAGGTTCATTAGGGGGCTTGAAAACATTCAGTACTTC
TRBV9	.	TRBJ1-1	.	CASSVSENTEAFF	TGTGCCAGCAGCGTGTCAGAGAACACTGAAGCTTTCTTT
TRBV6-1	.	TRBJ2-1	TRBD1	CASSEFPRDRGHNEQFF	TGTGCCAGCAGTGAATTCCCCCGGGACAGGGGACACAATGAGCAGTTCTTC
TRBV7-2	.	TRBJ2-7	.	CASSLVINSYEQYF	TGTGCCAGCAGCTTAGTAATCAACTCCTACGAGCAGTACTTC
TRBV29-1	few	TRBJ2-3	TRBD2	CSVTLAGDGTDTQYF	TGCAGCGTTACACTAGCGGGAGACGGTACTGATACGCAGTATTTT